This T cell receptor beta chain was captured by sequencing in a study of T cell changes during pregnancy in multiple sclerosis. This table comes from immunoSEQ multiplex PCR, and its TCRdb copy is limited to in-frame clones, with some not included. There are over 35,000 clones in the sample; approximately 90% occur only once, and around 0.49% lies in the top ten. Trimming pared 0 bases from V and 3 bases from J, leaving 9 bases between. CDR1 and CDR2 from the germline V gene are SGHRS and YFSETQ. This CDR3 contains 14 residues. Sequencing used CD4+ T cells from peripheral blood mononuclear cells, obtained in the first trimester of pregnancy. The TCR was taken from a female donor with multiple sclerosis, enrolled in a pregnancy study. The chain couples TRBV5-1 to TRBJ1-2; possible D gene TRBD1, 5 bases. CDR3 loop: CASSLGARDYGYTF. For the CDR3, the DNA is TGCGCCAGCAGCTTGGGGGCCAGGGACTATGGCTACACCTTC.